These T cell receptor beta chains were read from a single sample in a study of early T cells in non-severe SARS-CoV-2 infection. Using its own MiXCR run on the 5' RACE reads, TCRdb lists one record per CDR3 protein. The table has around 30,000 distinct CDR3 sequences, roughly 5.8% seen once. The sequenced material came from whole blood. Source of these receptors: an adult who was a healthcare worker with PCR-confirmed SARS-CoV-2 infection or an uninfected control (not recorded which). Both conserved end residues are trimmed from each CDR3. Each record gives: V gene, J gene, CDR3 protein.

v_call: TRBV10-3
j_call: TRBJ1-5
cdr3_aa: ASRSGSNQPQH

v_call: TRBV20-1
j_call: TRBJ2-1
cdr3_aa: SASGGRGYNEQF

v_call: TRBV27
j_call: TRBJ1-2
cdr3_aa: ASSFAGGGYT

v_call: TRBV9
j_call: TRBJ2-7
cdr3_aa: ACRQVLSYEQY

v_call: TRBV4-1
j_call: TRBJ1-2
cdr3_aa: ASSQDTRGGQVVGYT

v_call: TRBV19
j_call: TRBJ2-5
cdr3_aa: ASSIRVEETQY

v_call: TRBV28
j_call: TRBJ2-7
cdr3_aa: ASMGPFEQY

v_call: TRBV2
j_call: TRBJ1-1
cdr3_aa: ASRLQVKTEAF

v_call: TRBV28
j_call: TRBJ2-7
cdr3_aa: ASSFLVTKQY

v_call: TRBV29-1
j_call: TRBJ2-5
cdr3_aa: SVEKQETQY

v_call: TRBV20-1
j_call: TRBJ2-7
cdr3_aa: SAPGTPYEQY

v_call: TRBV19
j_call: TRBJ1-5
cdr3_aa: ASDQGLNQPQH

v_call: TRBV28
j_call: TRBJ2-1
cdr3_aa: ASSKTGGGAYNEQF

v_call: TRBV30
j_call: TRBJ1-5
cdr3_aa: AWSDQQNQPQH

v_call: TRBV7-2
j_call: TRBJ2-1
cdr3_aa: ASRHGTNYNEQF

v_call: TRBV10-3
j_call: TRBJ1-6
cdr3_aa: AISPQRDSPLH

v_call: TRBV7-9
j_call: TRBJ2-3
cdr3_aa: ASSGGLAGVMDTQY

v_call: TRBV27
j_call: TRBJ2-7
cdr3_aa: ASSLLAGAGEQY

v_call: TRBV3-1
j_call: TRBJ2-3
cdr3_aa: ASSQKFGGAAGGANTQY

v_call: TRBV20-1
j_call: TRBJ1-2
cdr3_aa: SAWSAGFYGYT

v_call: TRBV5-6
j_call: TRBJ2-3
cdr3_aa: ASSSLTSGRTDTQY

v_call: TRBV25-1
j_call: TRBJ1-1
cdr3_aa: ASSDWGLNTEAF

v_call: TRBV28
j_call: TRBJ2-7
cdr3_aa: ASRSSSGGQY

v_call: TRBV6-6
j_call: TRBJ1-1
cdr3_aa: ASILGQGRNTEAF

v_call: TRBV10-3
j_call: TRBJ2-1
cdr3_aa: AISSGQGIGNEQF

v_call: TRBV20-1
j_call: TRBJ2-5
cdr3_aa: SARMPGLAGGPQETQY

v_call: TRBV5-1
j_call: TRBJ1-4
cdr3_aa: ASTSTGGEEKLF

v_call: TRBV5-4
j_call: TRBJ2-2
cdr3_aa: ASSLESSAAGELF

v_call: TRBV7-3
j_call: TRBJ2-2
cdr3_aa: ASSLYVRGTGELF

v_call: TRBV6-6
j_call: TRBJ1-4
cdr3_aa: ASSMDGATNEKLF

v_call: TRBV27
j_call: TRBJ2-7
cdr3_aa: ASSLRLAGDEQY

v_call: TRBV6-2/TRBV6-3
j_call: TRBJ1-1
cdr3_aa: ASSPGFNTEAF

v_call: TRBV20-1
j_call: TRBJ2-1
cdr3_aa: SAPKHNRANNEQF

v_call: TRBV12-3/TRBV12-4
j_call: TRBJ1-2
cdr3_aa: ASSRRDGKRDGYT

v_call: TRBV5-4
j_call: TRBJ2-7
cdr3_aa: ASSLEQGAREQY

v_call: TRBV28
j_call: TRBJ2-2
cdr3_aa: ASSYGRASGELF

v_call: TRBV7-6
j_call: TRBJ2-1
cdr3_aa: ASSLGRSRGQGLGNEQF

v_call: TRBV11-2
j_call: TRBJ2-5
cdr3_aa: ASSSTGAISQETQY

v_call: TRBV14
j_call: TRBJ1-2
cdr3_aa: ASSLVTGVGYT